This TCR beta chain was sequenced in a study of T cell responses to AZD1222 COVID-19 vaccine. V gave up 2 bases and J gave up 6 bases; unmatched junction bases: 0. From germline, CDR1 is SGHTA and CDR2 FQGTGA. There are 14 residues in the CDR3. Study-level results: Repertoire sampling was restricted to post-peak T cell response timepoints.

As regards this clone: The antigen remains unidentified.

The repertoire was sequenced with immunoSEQ multiplex PCR; TCRdb's copy has only in-frame clones and lacks some. The table has 140,000 to 150,000 clones, just over 90% seen once. Pooled samples include second doses given at about 4 or 12 weeks. This receptor was obtained from an adult who received the AZD1222 COVID-19 vaccine. The chain is built from TRBV7-3 and TRBJ2-1; 11 bases align to TRBD2. Sample: peripheral blood, taken 28 days after the second AZD1222 dose. In DNA, the CDR3 is TGTGCCAGCAGCTTAGGGACTAGCGGCAATGAGCAGTTCTTC. Amino acid sequence: CASSLGTSGNEQFF.